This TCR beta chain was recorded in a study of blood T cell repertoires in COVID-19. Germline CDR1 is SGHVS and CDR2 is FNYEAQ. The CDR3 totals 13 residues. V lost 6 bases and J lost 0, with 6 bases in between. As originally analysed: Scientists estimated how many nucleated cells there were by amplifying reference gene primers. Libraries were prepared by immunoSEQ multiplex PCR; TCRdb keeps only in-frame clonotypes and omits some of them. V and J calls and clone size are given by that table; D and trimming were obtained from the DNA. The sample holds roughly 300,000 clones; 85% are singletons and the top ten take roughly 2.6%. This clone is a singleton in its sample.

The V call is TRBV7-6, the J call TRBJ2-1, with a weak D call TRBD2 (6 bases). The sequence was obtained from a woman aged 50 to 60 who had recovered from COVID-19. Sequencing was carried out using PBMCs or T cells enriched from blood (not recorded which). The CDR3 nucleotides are TGTGCCAGCAGTAGCGGCTCCTACAATGAGCAGTTCTTC. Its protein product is CASSSGSYNEQFF.